The present TCR beta chain was sequenced within a study of shared clonotypes between healthy human individuals. Whole-study results and caveats: Roughly 5% was the fraction of naive CD4 clonotypes found shared across four donors.

Sequencing used immunoSEQ multiplex PCR; TCRdb keeps in-frame clones, though not all of them. The sample includes about 1 million clones, under 80% seen only once; the top ten take approximately 1.3%. All donors qualified as healthy HIV-negative adults and had experienced no recent acute infections or vaccinations. Each donor was a Caucasian adult residing in Nashville, Tennessee. With respect to this clone: Its antigen is still unknown.

CDR3 length: 16 amino acids. The germline V gene has CDR1 SGHDT and CDR2 YYEEEE. With 5 bases removed from V and 2 bases from J, the gap between germline ends came to 19 bases. This TCR came from a man aged 18 to 30 in good health. The sequencing input was memory CD4+ T cells sorted from blood. The subset here: CD45RA-negative fraction. The chain uses TRBV5-6 and TRBJ2-5; a possible D gene is TRBD1 (7 bases). The CDR3: CASSTDSRGRQETQYF. For the CDR3, the DNA is TGTGCCAGCAGTACCGATTCCAGGGGGAGGCAAGAGACCCAGTACTTC.